The next 21 T cell receptor beta chains were all read from a single sample in a study of T cells after yellow fever vaccination (dated by TCRdb to about 2019). Library preparation was by 5' RACE. This sample was sequenced with an Illumina HiSeq 2500. TCRdb handled the public reads itself, with Q25 trimming in fastp and clone calling in MiXCR, and kept productive beta chains. Each record represents a unique CDR3 protein, reported with the most common genes and DNA among its rows. In all, the sample holds approximately 110,000 distinct CDR3 sequences, and roughly 8.9% of those were seen once. The top ten constitute 25% of the sample. The sample's treatment or condition label, decoded: live attenuated yellow fever vaccine strain. Sequencing used CD8+ T cells sorted from PBMCs, obtained 45 days after the yellow fever booster vaccination. Receptor source: a man between 25 and 39 years old who received the YFV17D yellow fever vaccine.

This clonotype was seen only a few times. The chain has TRBV15 and TRBJ2-7, with D possibly matching TRBD2 (6 bases). With 0 bases removed from V and 4 bases from J, the gap between germline ends came to 13 bases. CDR1 is LNHNV and CDR2 is YYDKDF in the germline V gene (reference sequence). The CDR3 extends over 15 amino acids. CDR3 in amino acids: CATSRDLGLYYEQYF. The CDR3 DNA sequence: TGTGCCACCAGCAGAGACCTGGGACTTTATTACGAGCAGTACTTC. The entire variable domain, with the rest obtained from reference TRBV15 and TRBJ2-7, is as follows: DAMVIQNPRYQVTQFGKPVTLSCSQTLNHNVMYWYQQKSSQAPKLLFHYYDKDFNNEADTPDNFQSRRPNTSFCFLDIRSPGLGDTAMYLCATSRDLGLYYEQYFGPGTRLTVT.

The chain combines TRBV7-3 with TRBJ2-1; D might be TRBD2 (6 bases). The V end was cut by 3 bases, the J end by 5 bases, with 17 bases between. This CDR3 spans 16 amino acids. Per germline, CDR1 SGHTA and CDR2 FQGTGA. Here the CDR3 reads CASSFAGKRAHNEQFF. The CDR3 nucleotides read TGTGCCAGCAGCTTCGCGGGGAAGCGCGCCCACAATGAGCAGTTCTTC. The full variable domain, its missing parts supplied by reference TRBV7-3 and TRBJ2-1, is GAGVSQTPSNKVTEKGKYVELRCDPISGHTALYWYRQSLGQGPEFLIYFQGTGAADDSGLPNDRFFAVRPEGSVSTLKIQRTERGDSAVYLCASSFAGKRAHNEQFFGPGTRLTVL.

In regard to this clonotype: This may be a read error, as it is one base from a much larger clone. This chain connects TRBV28 to TRBJ2-7, with D uncertain. Germline CDR1 is MDHEN and CDR2 is SYDVKM. The CDR3 runs 17 residues. Trimming shortened V by 2 bases and J by 2 bases, and 19 bases separated the two germline ends. In DNA, the CDR3 is TGTGCCAGCAGTTTAGTTGACGGACCTCCCACCCCCTACGAGCAGTACTTC. It translates to CASSLVDGPPTPYEQYF.

This clonotype was detected ten times or more. This chain uses TRBV7-2 with TRBJ2-1; D unresolved. V lost 2 bases to trimming and J lost 8 bases, with 7 bases between them. The CDR3 consists of 12 residues. Germline V gives CDR1 SGHTA, CDR2 FQGNSA. Here the CDR3 DNA reads TGTGCCAGCAGCTTAAAGGCGCATGAGCAGTTCTTC. Translated, it gives CASSLKAHEQFF.

This clonotype was counted many times. This chain connects TRBV7-2 to TRBJ2-1; D gene unclear. The CDR3 has 11 residues. V was cut by 4 bases and J by 5 bases, with 3 bases left in between. From germline, CDR1 is SGHTA and CDR2 FQGNSA. CDR3 amino acids: CASSSDNEQFF. CDR3 bases: TGTGCCAGCAGCTCGGACAATGAGCAGTTCTTC. The variable domain in full, completed from reference TRBV7-2 and TRBJ2-1, reads GAGVSQSPSNKVTEKGKDVELRCDPISGHTALYWYRQSLGQGLEFLIYFQGNSAPDKSGLPSDRFSAERTGGSVSTLTIQRTQQEDSAVYLCASSSDNEQFFGPGTRLTVL.

The table lists this clonotype with many counts. The rearrangement joins TRBV25-1 to TRBJ2-7, with no clear D. This CDR3 spans 11 amino acids. The V gene lost 0 bases and the J gene lost 3 bases, with 0 bases spanning the gap. Germline V gives CDR1 MGHDK, CDR2 SYGVNS. CDR3 sequence (DNA): TGTGCCAGCAGTGAATACTACGAGCAGTACTTC. Protein product: CASSEYYEQYF.

This clonotype has only one observation. Relative to the germline gene, one junction end is altered; a read error may explain this. This rearrangement joins TRBV4-2 to TRBJ2-1; D is ambiguous. Germline assignment: CDR1 LGHNA and CDR2 YNFKEQ. The CDR3 contains 14 residues. The CDR3 sequence is CAISPGNSYNEQFF. The CDR3 nucleotides read TGTGCCATCAGCCCCGGCAACTCCTACAATGAGCAGTTCTTC.

This clonotype was counted ten times or more. The chain carries TRBV6-5 and TRBJ2-3; D possibly uses TRBD1 or TRBD2 (5 bases each). Germline-derived CDR1 and CDR2 are MNHEY and SVGAGI. The CDR3 covers 15 residues. Trimming cost V 6 bases and J 1 base, with 14 bases left between them. The chain's CDR3 is CASSRGPGGTDTQYF. CDR3 in DNA: TGTGCCAGCAGCCGGGGCCCCGGGGGCACAGATACGCAGTATTTT.

The table lists this clonotype with many counts. The chain recombines TRBV10-3 with TRBJ1-5, with D unclear. The CDR3 is 14 amino acids. Deletions cut 0 bases from V and 0 bases from J, with 3 bases between. Germline CDR1 reads ENHRY; CDR2 reads SYGVKD. CDR3 coding DNA: TGTGCCATCAGTGAGTCGCATAGCAATCAGCCCCAGCATTTT. This codes for CAISESHSNQPQHF.

This clonotype was seen ten or more times. This CDR3 is CASSVGTGPYEQYF. CDR3 nucleotide sequence: TGTGCCAGCAGCGTCGGGACAGGGCCCTACGAGCAGTACTTC. The chain employs TRBV9 and TRBJ2-7, with 9 bases aligning to TRBD1. Trimming cost V 2 bases and J 2 bases; bases outside gene matches: 2. This CDR3 comprises 14 residues. Germline V gene data show CDR1 as SGDLS and CDR2 as YYNGEE.

This clonotype was seen many times. J is TRBJ2-3 and V is TRBV7-9, with 11 bases aligning to TRBD2. V was clipped by 5 bases and J by 3 bases; unmatched bases: 4. The CDR3 has 15 amino acids. Germline loops: CDR1 SEHNR, CDR2 FQNEAQ (reference sequence). The DNA of the CDR3 is TGTGCCAGCAGCCGAACTAGCGGGAGTACAGATACGCAGTATTTT. Amino acid sequence: CASSRTSGSTDTQYF.

In this sample, this clonotype turned up many times. The rearrangement joins TRBV20-1 to TRBJ2-2; D may correspond to TRBD1 or TRBD2 (6 bases each). This CDR3 is built from 15 residues. V shed 3 bases and J shed 4 bases, with 15 bases lying between them. From germline, CDR1 is DFQATT and CDR2 SNEGSKA (reference sequence). The CDR3 DNA reads as TGCAGTGCTAGTGGTGGCGGGACATCCACCGGGGAGCTGTTTTTT. Encoded protein: CSASGGGTSTGELFF.

This clonotype was counted ten times or more. The chain combines TRBV19 with TRBJ2-3, with 9 bases aligning to TRBD1. Per the germline V gene, CDR1 is LNHDA and CDR2 is SQIVND (reference sequence). V gave up 8 bases and J gave up 6 bases; unmatched junction bases: 6. The CDR3 contains 13 residues. CDR3 DNA sequence: TGTGCCAGTTCAACAGGGGGCGAGGATACGCAGTATTTT. Protein product: CASSTGGEDTQYF.

This clonotype was seen repeatedly, ten times or more. This chain uses TRBV7-6 with TRBJ2-7; 11 bases match TRBD2. Trimming cost V 4 bases and J 5 bases; bases outside gene matches: 4. Germline V lookup: CDR1 SGHVS, CDR2 FNYEAQ. CDR3 length: 14 amino acids. The CDR3 sequence: CASSSTSGNDEQYF. CDR3 DNA: TGTGCCAGCAGCTCGACTAGCGGGAATGACGAGCAGTACTTC.

The chain has TRBV29-1 and TRBJ2-7; TRBD2 matches at 12 bases. The junction had 13 bases not matched to a gene; V was cut back by 8 bases and J by 2 bases. This CDR3 spans 16 amino acids. The germline CDR1 and CDR2 sequences are SQVTM and ANQGSEA. The CDR3 DNA reads as TGCAGCTCCCACCGGACTAGCGGGACGAGGACCTACGAGCAGTACTTC. It encodes CSSHRTSGTRTYEQYF.

This clonotype occurred many times. This chain connects TRBV4-3 to TRBJ2-7; weak D call: TRBD2 (6 bases). From germline, CDR1 is LGHNA and CDR2 YSLEER. Deletions cut 4 bases from V and 3 bases from J, with 13 bases between. This CDR3 has 14 amino acids. The chain's CDR3 is CASSRGNGGYEQYF. The CDR3 DNA follows: TGCGCCAGCAGCCGAGGAAACGGGGGCTACGAGCAGTACTTC.

The gene calls are TRBV14 and TRBJ2-7; D call uncertain. Trimming left V 0 bases short and J 4 bases short, with 4 bases between. The CDR3 consists of 12 residues. Germline V lookup: CDR1 SGHDN, CDR2 FVKESK. CDR3 loop: CASSQEGYEQYF. As DNA, the CDR3 is TGTGCCAGCAGCCAAGAGGGATACGAGCAGTACTTC.

This clonotype has ten or more counts. The CDR3 DNA reads TGCGCCAGCAGCCAGTACAATGAGCAGTTCTTC. Translated: CASSQYNEQFF. The chain links TRBV4-3 to TRBJ2-1, with no clear D. CDR1 is LGHNA and CDR2 is YSLEER in the germline V gene. This CDR3 region has 11 residues. Trimming cost V 3 bases and J 4 bases, with 1 base left between them.

The sample holds many counts of this clonotype. V is TRBV12-3 or TRBV12-4 and J is TRBJ1-5; D is ambiguous. The CDR3 length is 15 residues. Trimming pared 5 bases from V and 0 bases from J, leaving 11 bases between. DNA for the CDR3: TGTGCCAGCAGTCCCACCGGGGATAGCAATCAGCCCCAGCATTTT. It specifies CASSPTGDSNQPQHF.

The chain combines TRBV5-4 with TRBJ2-3, with no clear D. Trimming stripped 4 bases from V and 4 bases from J, with 7 bases between. Germline CDR1 is SGHNT and CDR2 is YYREEE (reference sequence). This CDR3 comprises 12 residues. The CDR3 protein is CASSALPDTQYF. DNA of the CDR3: TGTGCCAGCAGCGCTCTGCCAGATACGCAGTATTTT.

Ten or more counts support this clonotype. The V call is TRBV20-1, the J call TRBJ2-5; D perhaps matches TRBD1 (5 bases). Germline V gene data show CDR1 as DFQATT and CDR2 as SNEGSKA (reference sequence). Trimming took 5 bases from V and 2 from J, leaving 18 bases between them. This CDR3 has 15 amino acids. The CDR3 sequence: CSAGPFRDPQETQYF. The CDR3, as DNA: TGCAGTGCTGGACCATTCAGGGATCCTCAAGAGACCCAGTACTTC.